The 30 T cell receptor beta chains presented below share a single source sample, sequenced in a study of cytomegalovirus exposure and HLA in healthy donors. The PCR had 60 Vbeta and 13 Jbeta primers. Using immunoSEQ multiplex PCR, the repertoire was profiled, and TCRdb retains in-frame clones only, with some absent. This table holds more than 150,000 clones, 60% to 80% found once. Sequenced: PBMCs. These receptors all stem from a man in his fifties or sixties in good health and CMV-seropositive.

In DNA, the CDR3 is TGTGCCAGCAGCCACGGTAGCACTGAAGCTTTCTTT. This gives the protein CASSHGSTEAFF. This sequence joins TRBV6-5 and TRBJ1-1, with D hard to call. Trimming pared 6 bases from V and 4 bases from J, leaving 9 bases between. The CDR3 has 12 residues. Germline V gene lookup returns CDR1 MNHEY and CDR2 SVGAGI.

The rearrangement links TRBV5-8 to TRBJ1-5; TRBD1 aligns across 7 bases. This CDR3 is 17 amino acids long. Per the germline V gene, CDR1 is SGHTS and CDR2 is YDEGEE. J gave up 0 bases and V 0 bases, and 6 bases lay outside the gene matches. The CDR3 protein is CASSLVPGGYSNQPQHF. CDR3 DNA: TGTGCCAGCAGCTTGGTGCCAGGGGGGTATAGCAATCAGCCCCAGCATTTT.

This clone was observed a few times. The chain joins TRBV5-1 to TRBJ2-1; 7 nucleotides agree with TRBD1. CDR3 length equals 17 residues. Losses at the gene ends were 5 bases for V and 4 bases for J; bases not matched to a gene: 15. Germline assignment: CDR1 SGHRS and CDR2 YFSETQ. As DNA, the CDR3 is TGCGCCAGCAGATACTCGACAGGGTCCCCCTTATACAATGAGCAGTTCTTC. This codes for CASRYSTGSPLYNEQFF.

The CDR3 sequence is CASSQDGSGGYKQYV. The CDR3 region has the DNA TGCGCCAGCAGCCAAGATGGTTCGGGGGGCTACAAGCAGTACGTC. The V gene is TRBV4-1, the J gene TRBJ2-7; weak D call: TRBD2 (7 bases). The CDR3 runs 15 residues. Germline V gene sequence: CDR1 MGHRA, CDR2 YSYEKL.

The chain combines TRBV21-1 with TRBJ1-5; the table's TRBD1 call for D was not verified on the DNA. TRBV21-1 corresponds to a pseudogene. The CDR3 is 16 residues long. This CDR3 reads CASSRHRHGSNQPQHF. CDR3 nucleotides: TGTGCCAGCAGCCGACATAGACACGGTAGCAATCAGCCCCAGCATTTT.

As to this clone: A junction end diverges from the germline sequence, so it may reflect a read error. Other DNA sequences in this specimen translate into the identical CDR3. The rearrangement links TRBV7-9 to TRBJ1-6; D is perhaps TRBD1 (5 bases). Germline V lookup: CDR1 SEHNR, CDR2 FQNEAQ (reference sequence). CDR3 length equals 17 residues. The CDR3 nucleotides read TGTTCCAGCAGCTTAGACTCTGGGGCTCGTTATAATTCCCCCCTCCACTTT. As protein: CSSSLDSGARYNSPLHF. The full variable domain, its missing parts supplied by reference TRBV7-9 and TRBJ1-6, is DTGVSQNPRHKITKRGQNVTFRCDPISEHNRLYWYRQTLGQGPEFLTYFQNEAQLEKSRLLSDRFSAERPKGSFSTLEIQRTEQGDSAMYLCSSSLDSGARYNSPLHFGNGTRLTVT.

V gene TRBV5-5 combines with J gene TRBJ2-5; TRBD2 matches 9 bases. The germline V gene encodes CDR1 SGHKS and CDR2 YYEKEE (reference sequence). The CDR3 consists of 15 residues. V gave up 4 bases and J gave up 5 bases; unmatched junction bases: 9. The CDR3, as DNA: TGTGCCAGCAGCACAGAAGCGGGGGGCGGGGAGACCCAGTACTTC. Protein: CASSTEAGGGETQYF.

The CDR3 bases are TGTGCCAGTAGTAAAACAGGGGGAACTGAAGCTTTCTTT. It is translated as CASSKTGGTEAFF. This sequence joins TRBV19 and TRBJ1-1; 8 bases agree with TRBD1. This CDR3 is 13 amino acids long. V shed 4 bases and J 5 bases; nucleotides not matched to a gene: 3. CDR1 and CDR2 (germline): LNHDA, SQIVND (reference sequence).

This chain links TRBV2 with TRBJ1-1; 8 nucleotides align to TRBD1. Germline CDR1 reads SNHLY; CDR2 reads FYNNEI. The CDR3 totals 14 residues. J gave up 5 bases and V 6 bases, and 8 bases lay outside the gene matches. The CDR3 reads CASSLTGVTTEAFF. The CDR3 DNA sequence: TGTGCCAGCAGCTTGACAGGGGTTACGACTGAAGCTTTCTTT.

The chain has TRBV30 and TRBJ2-5, with D perhaps TRBD2 (5 bases). V gave up 2 bases and J gave up 1 base, with 11 bases separating them. The CDR3 covers 14 residues. Germline V gives CDR1 GTSNPN, CDR2 SVGIG (reference sequence). The CDR3, as DNA: TGTGCCTGGAGTAAGGAGCGGCTCCAAGAGACCCAGTACTTC. It is translated as CAWSKERLQETQYF.

The rearrangement uses TRBV6-1 and TRBJ1-2; the D gene is possibly TRBD1 (5 bases). CDR3 length: 14 amino acids. With 2 bases removed from V and 7 bases from J, the gap between germline ends came to 14 bases. CDR1 is MNHNS and CDR2 is SASEGT in the germline V gene. As DNA, the CDR3 is TGTGCCAGCAGTGAACCTTGGAGGGGTGGTGGCTACACCTTC. This gives the protein CASSEPWRGGGYTF.

V and J are TRBV4-1 and TRBJ1-3; TRBD1 matches at 8 bases. V gave up 1 base and J gave up 4 bases; unmatched junction bases: 6. Germline V lookup: CDR1 MGHRA, CDR2 YSYEKL. This CDR3 has 16 amino acids. The CDR3 is CASSQVSTGAGNTIYF. In DNA, the CDR3 is TGCGCCAGCAGCCAAGTATCGACAGGGGCAGGAAACACCATATATTTT.

This CDR3 is CASSVDGATMYNEQFF. CDR3 in DNA: TGTGCCAGCAGCGTAGATGGGGCCACCATGTACAATGAGCAGTTCTTC. The genes are TRBV9 and TRBJ2-1, with D possibly matching TRBD1 (5 bases). CDR1 is SGDLS, CDR2 YYNGEE, per germline. The V and J ends lost 0 bases and 4 bases respectively, with 14 bases between them. CDR3 size: 16 residues.

The V call is TRBV7-9, the J call TRBJ2-3; 7 nucleotides align to TRBD1. Germline V gives CDR1 SEHNR, CDR2 FQNEAQ (reference sequence). CDR3 length: 16 amino acids. J was trimmed by 5 bases and V by 1 base; bases with no gene match: 9. CDR3 sequence: CASSLGAGNRGDTQYF. Here the CDR3 DNA reads TGTGCCAGCAGCTTAGGGGCAGGGAACAGGGGAGATACGCAGTATTTT.

This rearrangement joins TRBV9 to TRBJ1-1; D call uncertain. V lost 1 base and J 3 bases, leaving 4 bases between the germline ends. The germline CDR1 and CDR2 sequences are SGDLS and YYNGEE. CDR3 length: 12 residues. CDR3 sequence: CASSVQYTEAFF. The CDR3 DNA is TGTGCCAGCAGCGTACAGTACACTGAAGCTTTCTTT.

This clone was found a few times. Written as DNA, the CDR3 is TGTGCCAGCAGGAGAAACTATGGCTACACCTTC. Protein sequence: CASRRNYGYTF. The rearrangement joins TRBV28 to TRBJ1-2, with D uncertain. Germline CDR1 MDHEN, CDR2 SYDVKM. Trimming took 6 bases from V and 2 from J, leaving 4 bases between them. The CDR3 consists of 11 residues.

The gene calls are TRBV5-6 and TRBJ1-2, with a tentative D call TRBD1 (6 bases). V shed 6 bases and J shed 2 bases, with 14 bases lying between them. The CDR3 is 14 residues long. Germline V gene sequence: CDR1 SGHDT, CDR2 YYEEEE. The chain's CDR3 is CASNLFGQNYGYTF. Here the CDR3 DNA reads TGTGCCAGCAACCTCTTTGGACAGAACTATGGCTACACCTTC. Filled out from reference TRBV5-6 and TRBJ1-2, the complete variable domain reads DAGVTQSPTHLIKTRGQQVTLRCSPKSGHDTVSWYQQALGQGPQFIFQYYEEEERQRGNFPDRFSGHQFPNYSSELNVNALLLGDSALYLCASNLFGQNYGYTFGSGTRLTVV.

This clone appeared a few times. The chain recombines TRBV7-2 with TRBJ2-7; tentatively, D is TRBD2 (6 bases). V gave up 6 bases and J gave up 3 bases, with 18 bases separating them. The CDR3 sequence is 15 residues long. Germline values: CDR1 SGHTA, CDR2 FQGNSA. The CDR3 is CASSGRNNNNYEQYF. CDR3 nucleotide sequence: TGTGCCAGCAGTGGGAGGAACAATAACAACTACGAGCAGTACTTC.

The chain links TRBV6-5 to TRBJ2-1; possible D gene TRBD2, 7 bases. The germline gives CDR1 MNHEY, CDR2 SVGAGI. This CDR3 is built from 12 residues. Trimming took 11 bases from V and 9 from J, leaving 17 bases between them. The CDR3: CAEGGGAGEQFF. In nucleotides, the CDR3 is TGTGCCGAGGGGGGAGGGGCGGGTGAGCAGTTCTTC.

This chain joins TRBV7-9 and TRBJ2-3; 11 bases are shared with TRBD1. Germline CDR1 is SEHNR and CDR2 is FQNEAQ (reference sequence). The CDR3 covers 16 residues. V shed 6 bases, J shed 3 bases, and the junction held 8 bases outside the gene matches. CDR3 loop: CASREWGTGGTDTQYF. CDR3 nucleotide sequence: TGTGCCAGCAGGGAATGGGGGACAGGGGGAACAGATACGCAGTATTTT.

This clone was counted a single time. The rearrangement links TRBV18 to TRBJ1-4, with D tentatively TRBD1 (5 bases). Trimming took off 0 bases at V and 5 bases at J, with 10 bases between the two ends. The germline CDR1 and CDR2 sequences are KGHSH and LQKENI. The CDR3 is 15 amino acids. The CDR3 sequence is CASSPPGQGNEKLFF. CDR3 DNA sequence: TGTGCCAGCTCACCACCGGGCCAGGGAAATGAAAAACTGTTTTTT.

J is TRBJ2-7 and V is TRBV29-1; 7 positions agree with TRBD2. Germline CDR1 is SQVTM and CDR2 is ANQGSEA. The CDR3 has 14 amino acids. The junction had 10 bases not matched to a gene; V was cut back by 2 bases and J by 6 bases. CDR3 DNA sequence: TGCAGCGTTGAACCTGTAGCGGGTTTCGGCGAGCAGTACTTC. Its protein product is CSVEPVAGFGEQYF.

The rearrangement uses TRBV10-1 and TRBJ2-2, with D perhaps TRBD2 (7 bases). Trimming removed 4 bases at V and 5 bases at J, with 23 bases between. CDR3 length: 18 amino acids. Germline values: CDR1 WNHNN, CDR2 SYGVQD (reference sequence). The DNA of the CDR3 is TGCGCCAGCAGTGCATCGGGGAGGGGCAGGGGAGTAACCGGGGAGCTGTTTTTT. This encodes CASSASGRGRGVTGELFF.

V and J are TRBV9 and TRBJ2-3; D gene ambiguous. V gave up 3 bases and J gave up 2 bases, with 10 bases separating them. Germline V gene sequence: CDR1 SGDLS, CDR2 YYNGEE. This CDR3 contains 14 residues. The CDR3 nucleotides read TGTGCCAGCAGCGGCGACATATACACAGATACGCAGTATTTT. Its protein is CASSGDIYTDTQYF.

This clone was detected only once. This chain joins TRBV5-1 and TRBJ2-1; 12 positions match TRBD1. The length of the CDR3 is 16 residues. V was clipped by 0 bases and J by 7 bases; unmatched bases: 5. The V gene's germline CDR1 is SGHRS and CDR2 YFSETQ. CDR3 sequence (DNA): TGCGCCAGCAGCTTGGAGGGACAGGGGGCAAGGAATGAGCAGTTCTTC. Its protein is CASSLEGQGARNEQFF.

This clone was seen a handful of times. The J gene is TRBJ1-2, the V gene TRBV13, with TRBD1 matching 8 bases. V shed 7 bases, J shed 2 bases, and the junction held 6 bases outside the gene matches. Germline CDR1 and CDR2: PRHDT and FYEKMQ (reference sequence). The CDR3 extends over 14 amino acids. CDR3 region: CASTRQGFNYGYTF. The CDR3 DNA sequence: TGTGCCAGCACCCGACAGGGGTTCAACTATGGCTACACCTTC.

The genes are TRBV6-6 and TRBJ1-3; 11 nucleotides agree with TRBD1. The trim removed 7 bases at V and 3 bases at J, leaving 8 bases unmatched. The germline V gene encodes CDR1 MNHNY and CDR2 SVGAGI (reference sequence). The CDR3 loop spans 16 amino acids. CDR3 sequence (DNA): TGTGCCAGCACCTTCAGGACAGGGGGCGGTGGAAACACCATATATTTT. This sequence encodes CASTFRTGGGGNTIYF.

The chain uses TRBV11-2 and TRBJ2-5, with 11 bases matching TRBD1. The CDR3 loop spans 16 amino acids. V lost 0 bases to trimming and J lost 4 bases; unmatched junction nucleotides: 4. Per the germline V gene, CDR1 is SGHAT and CDR2 is FQNNGV. CDR3 sequence (DNA): TGTGCCAGCAGCTTAGACTGGACAGGGGGCTCAGAGACCCAGTACTTC. Amino acids: CASSLDWTGGSETQYF.

This rearrangement joins TRBV2 to TRBJ2-3; 8 nucleotides agree with TRBD2. The CDR3 is 16 amino acids. Germline trimming cut 6 bases from V and 1 base from J; bases unmatched to any gene: 9. Per the germline V gene, CDR1 is SNHLY and CDR2 is FYNNEI. The CDR3: CASRAPGAGGTDTQYF. Here the CDR3 DNA reads TGTGCCAGCAGGGCCCCGGGAGCGGGGGGCACAGATACGCAGTATTTT.

V gene TRBV13 combines with J gene TRBJ2-1, with a tentative D call TRBD1 (6 bases). The CDR3 is made up of 16 amino acids. V was pared by 2 bases and J by 3 bases, with 14 bases between. Germline V CDR1 and CDR2: PRHDT, FYEKMQ (reference sequence). Written as DNA, the CDR3 is TGTGCCAGCAGCTTAAATCGGCCCAGGGGCTACAATGAGCAGTTCTTC. Amino acids: CASSLNRPRGYNEQFF.